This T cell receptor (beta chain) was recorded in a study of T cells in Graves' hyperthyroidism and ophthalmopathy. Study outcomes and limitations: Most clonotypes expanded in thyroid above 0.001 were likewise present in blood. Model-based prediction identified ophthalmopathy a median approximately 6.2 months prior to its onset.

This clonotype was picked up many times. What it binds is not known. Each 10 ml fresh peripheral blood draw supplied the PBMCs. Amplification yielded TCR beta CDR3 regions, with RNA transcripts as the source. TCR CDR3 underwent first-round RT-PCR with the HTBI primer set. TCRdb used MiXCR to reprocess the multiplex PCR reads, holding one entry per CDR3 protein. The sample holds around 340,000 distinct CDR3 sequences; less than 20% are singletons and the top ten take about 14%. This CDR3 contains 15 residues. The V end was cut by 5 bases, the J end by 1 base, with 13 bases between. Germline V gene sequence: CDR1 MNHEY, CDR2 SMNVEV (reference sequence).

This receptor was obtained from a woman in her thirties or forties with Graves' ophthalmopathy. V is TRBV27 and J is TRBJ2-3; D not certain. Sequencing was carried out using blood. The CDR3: CASSHGRMGTDTQYF. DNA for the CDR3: TGTGCCAGCAGTCACGGACGAATGGGCACAGATACGCAGTATTTT.